Listed below are T cell receptor beta chains from one sample, sequenced in a study of cytomegalovirus exposure and HLA in healthy donors. Generated by immunoSEQ multiplex PCR, the TCRdb table keeps only in-frame clones and is missing some. The sample lists around 89,000 clones; roughly 80% were seen once. The source material was PBMCs. The receptors derive from a girl between 2 and 10 years old in good health and CMV-seropositive. The CDR3 runs from the conserved cysteine through the conserved F or W. The order of the fields is D gene, V gene, clone size, J gene, CDR3 protein, CDR3 DNA. A D gene is named only where the DNA matches it firmly. Not all rows give a size; the values are once, few, many and, for expanded clones, a class.

D gene: -; V gene: TRBV5-1; clone size: -; J gene: TRBJ1-1; CDR3 protein: CASGTMGGNTEAFF; CDR3 DNA: TGCGCCAGCGGAACAATGGGGGGTAACACTGAAGCTTTCTTT
D gene: -; V gene: TRBV28; clone size: -; J gene: TRBJ1-5; CDR3 protein: CASRTQSQGIVQHF; CDR3 DNA: TGTGCCAGCAGAACACAATCCCAGGGAATCGTCCAGCATTTT
D gene: -; V gene: TRBV5-1; clone size: once; J gene: TRBJ1-2; CDR3 protein: CASSPLGGGSPHGYTF; CDR3 DNA: TGCGCCAGCAGCCCGCTTGGAGGAGGGTCCCCCCATGGCTACACCTTC
D gene: TRBD2; V gene: TRBV30; clone size: -; J gene: TRBJ2-2; CDR3 protein: CAWSPIAGSVGELFF; CDR3 DNA: TGTGCCTGGAGTCCAATAGCGGGAAGTGTGGGGGAGCTGTTTTTT
D gene: TRBD2; V gene: TRBV30; clone size: -; J gene: TRBJ2-1; CDR3 protein: CAWSPGRTSYNEQFF; CDR3 DNA: TGTGCCTGGAGCCCGGGGAGGACTAGCTACAATGAGCAGTTCTTC
D gene: -; V gene: TRBV27; clone size: -; J gene: TRBJ2-7; CDR3 protein: CASQTEQYF; CDR3 DNA: TGTGCCAGCCAGACAGAGCAGTACTTC
D gene: TRBD1; V gene: TRBV28; clone size: -; J gene: TRBJ1-1; CDR3 protein: CASSEGGVGDTEAFF; CDR3 DNA: TGTGCCAGCAGTGAAGGGGGCGTAGGAGACACTGAAGCTTTCTTT
D gene: TRBD2; V gene: TRBV27; clone size: -; J gene: TRBJ2-3; CDR3 protein: CASSLRLAGVHSTDTQYF; CDR3 DNA: TGTGCCAGCAGTTTACGCCTAGCGGGAGTTCATAGCACAGATACGCAGTATTTT
D gene: -; V gene: TRBV6-7; clone size: -; J gene: TRBJ1-4; CDR3 protein: CASSLALGVGQEEKKLFF; CDR3 DNA: TGTGCCAGCAGTTTAGCGTTGGGCGTTGGGCAGGAAGAGAAGAAACTGTTTTTT
D gene: -; V gene: TRBV10-2; clone size: few; J gene: TRBJ1-1; CDR3 protein: CASSEPGVPSEAFF; CDR3 DNA: TGCGCCAGCAGTGAACCGGGGGTCCCGTCTGAAGCTTTCTTT
D gene: -; V gene: TRBV15; clone size: -; J gene: TRBJ1-5; CDR3 protein: CATSRGTAYSNQPQHF; CDR3 DNA: TGTGCCACCAGCAGAGGGACAGCTTATAGCAATCAGCCCCAGCATTTT
D gene: -; V gene: TRBV6-5; clone size: -; J gene: TRBJ1-4; CDR3 protein: CASKGERNEKLFF; CDR3 DNA: TGTGCCAGCAAAGGGGAACGGAATGAAAAACTGTTTTTT
D gene: -; V gene: TRBV6-1; clone size: -; J gene: TRBJ2-1; CDR3 protein: CASSEGLNPSYNEQFF; CDR3 DNA: TGTGCCAGCAGTGAAGGGCTTAACCCATCCTACAATGAGCAGTTCTTC
D gene: -; V gene: TRBV5-5; clone size: -; J gene: TRBJ1-2; CDR3 protein: CASSFDRTYGYTF; CDR3 DNA: TGTGCCAGCAGCTTCGACAGAACCTATGGCTACACCTTC
D gene: -; V gene: TRBV7-5; clone size: -; J gene: TRBJ2-1; CDR3 protein: CARSSRDSWSNEQFF; CDR3 DNA: TGTGCCAGAAGCTCCCGGGACTCTTGGAGCAATGAGCAGTTCTTC
D gene: -; V gene: TRBV6-4; clone size: -; J gene: TRBJ2-2; CDR3 protein: CASSASVQTNTGELFF; CDR3 DNA: TGTGCCAGCAGTGCGAGCGTCCAAACGAACACCGGGGAGCTGTTTTTT
D gene: -; V gene: TRBV25-1; clone size: -; J gene: TRBJ2-4; CDR3 protein: CASGHKNIQYF; CDR3 DNA: TGTGCCAGCGGGCACAAAAACATTCAGTACTTC
D gene: -; V gene: TRBV4-1; clone size: once; J gene: TRBJ1-1; CDR3 protein: CASSQVLALGTGTEAFF; CDR3 DNA: TGCGCCAGCAGCCAAGTGCTAGCTTTGGGAACCGGGACTGAAGCTTTCTTT
D gene: TRBD1; V gene: TRBV27; clone size: -; J gene: TRBJ1-1; CDR3 protein: CASSTRTGWGNTEAFF; CDR3 DNA: TGTGCCAGCAGCACCCGGACAGGCTGGGGGAACACTGAAGCTTTCTTT
D gene: -; V gene: TRBV21-1; clone size: once; J gene: TRBJ1-1; CDR3 protein: CASSKRSDRGTEAFF; CDR3 DNA: TGTGCCAGCAGCAAAAGATCCGACAGGGGGACTGAAGCTTTCTTT
D gene: -; V gene: TRBV28; clone size: -; J gene: TRBJ1-1; CDR3 protein: CASSGEFTRQMNTEAFF; CDR3 DNA: TGTGCCAGCAGTGGAGAGTTTACCCGACAGATGAACACTGAAGCTTTCTTT
D gene: -; V gene: TRBV27; clone size: -; J gene: TRBJ2-1; CDR3 protein: CASSFRDNYNEQFF; CDR3 DNA: TGTGCCAGCAGTTTCCGGGACAACTACAATGAGCAGTTCTTC
D gene: -; V gene: TRBV28; clone size: -; J gene: TRBJ1-4; CDR3 protein: CASSSPPTGTNEKLFF; CDR3 DNA: TGTGCCAGCAGTTCCCCTCCGACGGGAACTAATGAAAAACTGTTTTTT
D gene: -; V gene: TRBV28; clone size: -; J gene: TRBJ1-1; CDR3 protein: CASSLRTAEAFF; CDR3 DNA: TGTGCCAGCAGTCTCAGGACAGCTGAAGCTTTCTTT
D gene: TRBD2; V gene: TRBV27; clone size: -; J gene: TRBJ2-1; CDR3 protein: CASSLTGTSGRALYEQFF; CDR3 DNA: TGTGCCAGCAGTTTAACTGGTACTAGCGGGAGGGCATTGTATGAGCAGTTCTTC
D gene: TRBD1; V gene: TRBV9; clone size: -; J gene: TRBJ1-2; CDR3 protein: CASSAPDRGAYGYTF; CDR3 DNA: TGTGCCAGCAGCGCCCCCGACAGGGGAGCCTATGGCTACACCTTC
D gene: TRBD2; V gene: TRBV11-2; clone size: -; J gene: TRBJ2-7; CDR3 protein: CASSLDGLAVFYEQYF; CDR3 DNA: TGTGCCAGCAGCTTAGATGGGCTAGCGGTCTTCTACGAGCAGTACTTC
D gene: -; V gene: TRBV5-4; clone size: -; J gene: TRBJ2-5; CDR3 protein: CASSFPGREETQYF; CDR3 DNA: TGTGCCAGCAGCTTTCCGGGTCGGGAAGAGACCCAGTACTTC
D gene: TRBD1; V gene: TRBV5-6; clone size: -; J gene: TRBJ2-7; CDR3 protein: CASSATPGTGGHEQYF; CDR3 DNA: TGTGCCAGCAGCGCCACCCCCGGGACAGGGGGGCACGAGCAGTACTTC
D gene: -; V gene: TRBV27; clone size: once; J gene: TRBJ1-1; CDR3 protein: CASSPGVYTEAFF; CDR3 DNA: TGTGCCAGCAGTCCGGGGGTTTACACTGAAGCTTTCTTT
D gene: -; V gene: TRBV14; clone size: -; J gene: TRBJ1-1; CDR3 protein: CASSHGGGRWAFF; CDR3 DNA: TGTGCCAGCAGCCATGGGGGGGGCAGGTGGGCTTTCTTT
D gene: -; V gene: TRBV9; clone size: -; J gene: TRBJ2-7; CDR3 protein: CASSPGGGGHYEQYF; CDR3 DNA: TGTGCCAGCAGCCCGGGTGGGGGGGGGCACTACGAGCAGTACTTC
D gene: TRBD1; V gene: TRBV9; clone size: once; J gene: TRBJ2-7; CDR3 protein: CASSVSSNRGDEQYF; CDR3 DNA: TGTGCCAGCAGCGTAAGTAGCAACAGGGGCGACGAGCAGTACTTC
D gene: -; V gene: TRBV21-1; clone size: once; J gene: TRBJ2-5; CDR3 protein: CASSKGGQETQYF; CDR3 DNA: TGTGCCAGCAGCAAAGGCGGGCAAGAGACCCAGTACTTC
D gene: -; V gene: TRBV6-5; clone size: -; J gene: TRBJ1-1; CDR3 protein: CASSYRREVNTEAFF; CDR3 DNA: TGTGCCAGCAGTTACCGGCGAGAGGTGAACACTGAAGCTTTCTTT
D gene: TRBD1; V gene: TRBV5-1; clone size: -; J gene: TRBJ1-1; CDR3 protein: CASSARQGIPNTEAFF; CDR3 DNA: TGCGCCAGCAGCGCAAGACAGGGAATACCGAACACTGAAGCTTTCTTT
D gene: -; V gene: TRBV5-8; clone size: -; J gene: TRBJ2-7; CDR3 protein: CASSRKDRTRAYEQYF; CDR3 DNA: TGTGCCAGCAGCCGAAAAGACAGGACCAGGGCCTACGAGCAGTACTTC
D gene: -; V gene: TRBV6-5; clone size: -; J gene: TRBJ1-1; CDR3 protein: CASKPGQKNTEAFF; CDR3 DNA: TGTGCCAGCAAGCCCGGACAGAAGAACACTGAAGCTTTCTTT
D gene: -; V gene: TRBV4-3; clone size: -; J gene: TRBJ2-5; CDR3 protein: CASSQEPVGPNQETQYF; CDR3 DNA: TGCGCCAGCAGCCAGGAACCGGTGGGGCCCAACCAAGAGACCCAGTACTTC
D gene: TRBD1; V gene: TRBV4-1; clone size: -; J gene: TRBJ1-2; CDR3 protein: CASSQVFKGDRGYGYTF; CDR3 DNA: TGCGCCAGCAGCCAAGTGTTTAAGGGAGACAGGGGCTATGGCTACACCTTC
D gene: -; V gene: TRBV18; clone size: -; J gene: TRBJ1-1; CDR3 protein: CASSPQGGAGAEAFF; CDR3 DNA: TGTGCCAGCTCACCACAAGGGGGTGCCGGGGCTGAAGCTTTCTTT
D gene: -; V gene: TRBV6-5; clone size: few; J gene: TRBJ1-5; CDR3 protein: CASSYSWAGNQPQHF; CDR3 DNA: TGTGCCAGCAGTTACTCGTGGGCAGGGAACCAGCCCCAGCATTTT
D gene: -; V gene: TRBV28; clone size: -; J gene: TRBJ1-2; CDR3 protein: CASSPGGTGFGGYTF; CDR3 DNA: TGTGCCAGCAGTCCAGGAGGAACAGGGTTCGGTGGCTACACCTTC
D gene: TRBD1; V gene: TRBV6-1; clone size: -; J gene: TRBJ2-7; CDR3 protein: CASSGTGGRNEQYF; CDR3 DNA: TGTGCCAGCAGCGGGACAGGGGGAAGAAACGAGCAGTACTTC
D gene: TRBD2; V gene: TRBV9; clone size: -; J gene: TRBJ2-5; CDR3 protein: CASSGTSGSDEFQETQYF; CDR3 DNA: TGTGCCAGCAGCGGAACTAGCGGGAGCGATGAGTTTCAAGAGACCCAGTACTTC
D gene: TRBD2; V gene: TRBV27; clone size: once; J gene: TRBJ2-7; CDR3 protein: CASRLAVVSYEQYF; CDR3 DNA: TGTGCCAGCAGACTAGCGGTTGTTTCCTACGAGCAGTACTTC
D gene: -; V gene: TRBV15; clone size: -; J gene: TRBJ2-7; CDR3 protein: CATSRLVDGYEQYF; CDR3 DNA: TGTGCCACCAGCAGATTGGTTGACGGGTACGAGCAGTACTTC
D gene: -; V gene: TRBV7-7; clone size: -; J gene: TRBJ2-7; CDR3 protein: CASSLAVQYEQYF; CDR3 DNA: TGTGCCAGCAGCTTGGCGGTCCAATACGAGCAGTACTTC
D gene: TRBD2; V gene: TRBV15; clone size: -; J gene: TRBJ2-7; CDR3 protein: CATYSGSEQYF; CDR3 DNA: TGTGCCACCTATAGCGGGTCCGAGCAGTACTTC
D gene: -; V gene: TRBV9; clone size: -; J gene: TRBJ1-1; CDR3 protein: CASSVGPGSNTEAFF; CDR3 DNA: TGTGCCAGCAGCGTAGGGCCGGGATCGAACACTGAAGCTTTCTTT
D gene: -; V gene: TRBV4-3; clone size: -; J gene: TRBJ1-1; CDR3 protein: CASSQVRGEAFF; CDR3 DNA: TGCGCCAGCAGCCAAGTGAGAGGTGAAGCTTTCTTT
D gene: -; V gene: TRBV6-1; clone size: -; J gene: TRBJ2-1; CDR3 protein: CASTRQAYNEQFF; CDR3 DNA: TGTGCCAGCACCCGACAGGCGTACAATGAGCAGTTCTTC
D gene: -; V gene: TRBV2; clone size: -; J gene: TRBJ1-2; CDR3 protein: CASRETVYGYTF; CDR3 DNA: TGTGCCAGCAGGGAGACAGTCTATGGCTACACCTTC
D gene: -; V gene: TRBV6-5; clone size: -; J gene: TRBJ1-2; CDR3 protein: CASSYNREGYTF; CDR3 DNA: TGTGCCAGCAGTTACAACAGGGAGGGATACACCTTC
D gene: -; V gene: TRBV6-5; clone size: few; J gene: TRBJ1-4; CDR3 protein: CASSSVVSVHEKLFF; CDR3 DNA: TGTGCCAGCAGTTCCGTAGTTTCTGTCCATGAAAAACTGTTTTTT